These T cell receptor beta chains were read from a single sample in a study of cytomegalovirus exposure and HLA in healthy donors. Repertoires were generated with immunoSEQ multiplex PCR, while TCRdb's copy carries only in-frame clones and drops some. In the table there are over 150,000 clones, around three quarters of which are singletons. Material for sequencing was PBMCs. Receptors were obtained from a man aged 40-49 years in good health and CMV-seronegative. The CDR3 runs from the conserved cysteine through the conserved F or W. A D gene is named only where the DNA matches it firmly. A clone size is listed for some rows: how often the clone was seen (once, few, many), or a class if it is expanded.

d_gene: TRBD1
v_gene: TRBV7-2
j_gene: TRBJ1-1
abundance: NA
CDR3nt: TGTGCCAGCAGCTTAACGGACAGGGTTGTGAACACTGAAGCTTTCTTT
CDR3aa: CASSLTDRVVNTEAFF

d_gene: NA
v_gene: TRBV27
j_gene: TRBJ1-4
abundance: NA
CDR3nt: TGTGCCAGCAGTCCCCACAGGGTTGAAAAACTGTTTTTT
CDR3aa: CASSPHRVEKLFF

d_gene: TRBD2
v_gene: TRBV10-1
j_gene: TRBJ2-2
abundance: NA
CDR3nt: TGCGCCAGCAGTGATGGGACTAGCGGGAGGGGCGGGGAGCTGTTTTTT
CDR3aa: CASSDGTSGRGGELFF

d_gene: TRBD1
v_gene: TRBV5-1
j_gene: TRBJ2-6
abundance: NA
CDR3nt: TGCGCCAGCAGCTTGGGGACAGGGGGGTCTGGGGCCAACGGCCTGACTTTC
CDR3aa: CASSLGTGGSGANGLTF

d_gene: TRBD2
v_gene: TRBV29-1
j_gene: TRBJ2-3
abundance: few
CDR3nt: TGCAGCGTTACTTCTAGCGGGCGCACAGATACGCAGTATTTT
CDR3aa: CSVTSSGRTDTQYF

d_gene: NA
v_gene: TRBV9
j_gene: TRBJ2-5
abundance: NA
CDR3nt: TGTGCCAGCAGCGTAGGAGTGGAAGAGACCCAGTACTTC
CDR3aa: CASSVGVEETQYF

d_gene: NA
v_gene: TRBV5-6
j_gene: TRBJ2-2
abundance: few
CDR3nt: TGTGCCAGCAGCTCCACTTTGCTATCCCCCGGGGAGCTGTTTTTT
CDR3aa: CASSSTLLSPGELFF

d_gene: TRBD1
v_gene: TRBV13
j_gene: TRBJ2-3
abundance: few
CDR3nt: TGTGCCAGCAGCCCGGGGGACAGGGGTACAGATACGCAGTATTTT
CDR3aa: CASSPGDRGTDTQYF

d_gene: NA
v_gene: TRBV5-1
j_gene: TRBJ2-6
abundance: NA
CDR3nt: TGCGCCAGCAGCTTCAACGCCAGGGGTGGGGGAGCTGGGGCCAACGTCCTGACTTTC
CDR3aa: CASSFNARGGGAGANVLTF

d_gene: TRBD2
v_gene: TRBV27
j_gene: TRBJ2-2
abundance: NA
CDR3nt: TGTGCCAGCAGCTGGACTAGCGGGACAGAGTTGGCCGGGGAGCTGTTTTTT
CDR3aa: CASSWTSGTELAGELFF

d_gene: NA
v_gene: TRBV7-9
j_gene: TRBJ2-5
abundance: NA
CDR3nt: TGTGCCAGCAGCTTAGCGTGGGCGGGGGAGACCCAGTACTTC
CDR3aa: CASSLAWAGETQYF

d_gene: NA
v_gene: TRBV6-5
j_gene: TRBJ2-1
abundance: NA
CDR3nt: TGTGCCAGCAGCCCCCAAGAGGAACTCTACAATGAGCAGTTCTTC
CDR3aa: CASSPQEELYNEQFF

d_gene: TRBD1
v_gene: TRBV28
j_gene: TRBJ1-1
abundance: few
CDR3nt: TGTGCCAGCAGTTTTTCATCAGGGGGCAGGGCTGAAGCTTTCTTT
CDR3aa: CASSFSSGGRAEAFF

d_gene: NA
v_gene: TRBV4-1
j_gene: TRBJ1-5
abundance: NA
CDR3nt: TGCGCCAGCAGTTTCAGGGTCGGCAATCAGCCCCAGCATTTT
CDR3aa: CASSFRVGNQPQHF

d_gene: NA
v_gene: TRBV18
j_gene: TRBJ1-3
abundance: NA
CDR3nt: TGTGCCAGCTCACCCTTACCAAACGGAGGGTCGGGCGCTGGAAACACCATATATTTT
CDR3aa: CASSPLPNGGSGAGNTIYF

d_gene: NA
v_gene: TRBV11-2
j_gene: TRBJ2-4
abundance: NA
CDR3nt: TGTGCCAGCAGTCAGGAAAACATTCAGTACTTC
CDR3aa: CASSQENIQYF

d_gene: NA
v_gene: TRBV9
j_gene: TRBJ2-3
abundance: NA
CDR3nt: TGTGCCAGCAGCGTAGCCCCCCGGGACACAGATACGCAGTATTTT
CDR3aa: CASSVAPRDTDTQYF

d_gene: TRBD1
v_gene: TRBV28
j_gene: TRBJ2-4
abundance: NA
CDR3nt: TGTGCCAGCAGTCTGCCGGGACAGCAGACCAAAAACATTCAGTACTTC
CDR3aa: CASSLPGQQTKNIQYF

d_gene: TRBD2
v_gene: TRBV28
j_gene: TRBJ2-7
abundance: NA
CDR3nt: TGTGCCAGCAGTCTACAAGCGACAGCGGGGAGCTCCTACGAGCAGTACTTC
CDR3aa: CASSLQATAGSSYEQYF

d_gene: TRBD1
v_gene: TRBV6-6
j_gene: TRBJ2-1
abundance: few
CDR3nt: TGTGCCAGCAGTCCGCCAGGGGGCAGAAACAATGAGCAGTTCTTC
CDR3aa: CASSPPGGRNNEQFF

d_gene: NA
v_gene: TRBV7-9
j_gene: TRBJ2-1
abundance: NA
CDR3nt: TGTGCCAGCAGCCTAACGTCCCGCTCCTACAATGAGCAGTTCTTC
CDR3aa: CASSLTSRSYNEQFF

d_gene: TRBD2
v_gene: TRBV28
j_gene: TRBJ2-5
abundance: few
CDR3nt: TGTGCCAGCAGGACCCAGCGGGAGGTAAAATGGGGAGAGACCCAGTACTTC
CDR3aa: CASRTQREVKWGETQYF

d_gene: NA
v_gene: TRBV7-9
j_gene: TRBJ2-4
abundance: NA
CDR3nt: TGTGCCAGCAGCTTAGCTGGTCAGGGTAGCTGCTTC
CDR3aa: CASSLAGQGSCF

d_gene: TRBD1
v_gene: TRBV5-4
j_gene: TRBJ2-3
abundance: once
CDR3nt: TGTGCCAGCAGCTGGGACAGGGCGACAGATACGCAGTATTTT
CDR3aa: CASSWDRATDTQYF

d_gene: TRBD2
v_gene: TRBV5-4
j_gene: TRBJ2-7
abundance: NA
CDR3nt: TGTGCCAGCAGCTTGAGGTTGCTAGCGGGAGGCAGGTACGAGCAGTACTTC
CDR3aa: CASSLRLLAGGRYEQYF

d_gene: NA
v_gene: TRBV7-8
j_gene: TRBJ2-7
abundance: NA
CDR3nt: TGTGCCAGCAGCCCCGCCACGCGGCCTGGTGAGCAGTACTTC
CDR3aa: CASSPATRPGEQYF

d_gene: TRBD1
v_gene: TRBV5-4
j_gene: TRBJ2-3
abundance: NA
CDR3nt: TGTGCCAGCAGCTTCGAGACAGGGGGGTCAGATACGCAGTATTTT
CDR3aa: CASSFETGGSDTQYF

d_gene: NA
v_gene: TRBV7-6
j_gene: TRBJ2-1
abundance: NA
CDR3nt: TGTGCCAGCAGCTTAGCGGTGAGCTATGAGCAGTTCTTC
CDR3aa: CASSLAVSYEQFF

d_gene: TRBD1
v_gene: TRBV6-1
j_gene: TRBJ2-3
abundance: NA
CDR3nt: TGTGCCAGCAGGGAAGGACAGGCTTCCCCCACAGATACGCAGTATTTT
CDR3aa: CASREGQASPTDTQYF

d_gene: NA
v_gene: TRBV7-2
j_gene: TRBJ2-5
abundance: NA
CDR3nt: TGTGCCAGCAGCTTACAGACTAGTCAAGAGACCCAGTACTTC
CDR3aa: CASSLQTSQETQYF

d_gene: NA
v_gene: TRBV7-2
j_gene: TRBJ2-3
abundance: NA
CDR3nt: TGTGCCAGCAGCTTAGGTTCGTTCTCAGATACGCAGTATTTT
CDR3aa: CASSLGSFSDTQYF

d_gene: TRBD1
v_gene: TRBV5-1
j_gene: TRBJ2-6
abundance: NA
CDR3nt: TGCGCCAGCAGCTTTTTGACAGGGGGCAATGGGGCCAACGTCCTGACTTTC
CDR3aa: CASSFLTGGNGANVLTF

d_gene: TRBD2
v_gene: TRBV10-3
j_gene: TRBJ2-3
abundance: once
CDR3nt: TGTGCCATCAGTGCACTAGCGGGCATTTCAGATACGCAGTATTTT
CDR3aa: CAISALAGISDTQYF

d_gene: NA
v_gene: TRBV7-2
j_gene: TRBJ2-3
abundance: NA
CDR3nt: TGTGCCAGCAGCTTCCCGTATCTGGATACGCAGTATTTT
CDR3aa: CASSFPYLDTQYF

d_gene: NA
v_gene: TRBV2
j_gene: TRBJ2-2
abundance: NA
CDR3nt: TGTGCCAGCATACGCGGCGAGAACACCGGGGAGCTGTTTTTT
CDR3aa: CASIRGENTGELFF

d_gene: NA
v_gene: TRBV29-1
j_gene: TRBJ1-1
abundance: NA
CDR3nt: TGCAGCGTTGTTGGGAGGTCCACTGAAGCTTTCTTT
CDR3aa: CSVVGRSTEAFF

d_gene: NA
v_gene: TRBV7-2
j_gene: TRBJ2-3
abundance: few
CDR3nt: TGTGCCAGCAGCTTAGCCCAGCGGAGCGATACGCAGTATTTT
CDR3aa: CASSLAQRSDTQYF

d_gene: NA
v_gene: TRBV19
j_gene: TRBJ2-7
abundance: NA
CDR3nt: TGTGCCAGTAGTATCAACGGCCGTCCCGCGGAGTACTTC
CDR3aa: CASSINGRPAEYF

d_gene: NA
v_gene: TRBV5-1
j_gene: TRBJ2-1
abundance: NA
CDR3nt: TGCGCCAGCAGCGTCAACAATGAGCAGTTCTTC
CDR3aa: CASSVNNEQFF

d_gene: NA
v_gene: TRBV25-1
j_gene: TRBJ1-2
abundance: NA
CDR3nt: TGTGCCAGCAGTGAATACGGCTATGGCTACACCTTC
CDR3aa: CASSEYGYGYTF

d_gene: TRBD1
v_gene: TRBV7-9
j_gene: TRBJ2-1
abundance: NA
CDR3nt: TGTGCCAGCAGCTCCGGGACAGTCAACAATGAGCAGTTCTTC
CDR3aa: CASSSGTVNNEQFF

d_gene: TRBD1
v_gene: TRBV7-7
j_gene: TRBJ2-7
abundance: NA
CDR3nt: TGTGCTAGCAGCACAGGACAGGGGAACTACGAGCAGTACTTC
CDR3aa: CASSTGQGNYEQYF

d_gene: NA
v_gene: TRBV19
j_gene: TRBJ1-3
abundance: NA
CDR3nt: TGTGCCAGTACCCGAAACAGGGAACCAGGAAACACCATATATTTT
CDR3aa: CASTRNREPGNTIYF

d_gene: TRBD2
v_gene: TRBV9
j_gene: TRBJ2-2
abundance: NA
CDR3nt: TGTGCCAGCAGCGTAGACCCCCTCGGGGGGTCGAAGGGGGAGCTGTTTTTT
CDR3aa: CASSVDPLGGSKGELFF

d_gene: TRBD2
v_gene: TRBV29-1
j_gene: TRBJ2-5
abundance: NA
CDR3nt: TGCAGCGTTGAAGTTATAGCGGGAGAGACCCAGTACTTC
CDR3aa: CSVEVIAGETQYF

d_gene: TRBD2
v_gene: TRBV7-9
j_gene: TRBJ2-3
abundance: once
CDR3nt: TGTGCCAGCAGACAAAACAAAGGACTAGTGGCTTCAGATACGCAGTATTTT
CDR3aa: CASRQNKGLVASDTQYF

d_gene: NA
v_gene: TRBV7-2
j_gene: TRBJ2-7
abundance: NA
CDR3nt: TGTGCCAGCAGCTTAGGGCGGGACAGCGGCGAGCAGTACTTC
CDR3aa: CASSLGRDSGEQYF

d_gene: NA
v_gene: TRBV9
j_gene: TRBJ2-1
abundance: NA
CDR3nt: TGTGCCAGCAGCGTAGGCGGCGCATCCTACAATGAGCAGTTCTTC
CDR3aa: CASSVGGASYNEQFF

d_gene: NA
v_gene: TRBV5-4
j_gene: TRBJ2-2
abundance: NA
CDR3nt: TGTGCCAGCAGCCCCGGGGGGCCTAACACCGGGGAGCTGTTTTTT
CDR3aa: CASSPGGPNTGELFF

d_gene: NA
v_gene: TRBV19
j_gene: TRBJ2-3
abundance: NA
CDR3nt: TGTGCCAGTAGACAAAGCACAGATACGCAGTATTTT
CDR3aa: CASRQSTDTQYF

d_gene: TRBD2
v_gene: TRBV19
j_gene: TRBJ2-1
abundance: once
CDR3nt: TGTGCCAGTAGTGGACTAGCGGCCCCCGGGGACAATGAGCAGTTCTTC
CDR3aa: CASSGLAAPGDNEQFF